This TCR beta chain was found in a study of response to subunit inactivated influenza vaccine. Germline CDR1 MNHEY, CDR2 SVGAGI. Trimming took 0 bases from V and 2 from J, leaving 17 bases between them. This CDR3 region has 17 residues. TCRdb redid the calling of the RT-PCR reads with MiXCR, one entry per CDR3 protein. The table includes 650,000 to 800,000 distinct CDR3 sequences, approximately 18% detected once. The starting material was PBMCs from blood, obtained roughly 5 days after vaccination. The chain is built from TRBV6-5 and TRBJ2-7; D remains ambiguous. This clonotype was sampled from a man between 50 and 59 years old who received an inactivated influenza vaccine. CDR3 in amino acids: CASSYSISWSLPYEQYF. The CDR3 bases are TGTGCCAGCAGTTACTCGATTTCATGGTCCCTCCCCTACGAGCAGTACTTC.